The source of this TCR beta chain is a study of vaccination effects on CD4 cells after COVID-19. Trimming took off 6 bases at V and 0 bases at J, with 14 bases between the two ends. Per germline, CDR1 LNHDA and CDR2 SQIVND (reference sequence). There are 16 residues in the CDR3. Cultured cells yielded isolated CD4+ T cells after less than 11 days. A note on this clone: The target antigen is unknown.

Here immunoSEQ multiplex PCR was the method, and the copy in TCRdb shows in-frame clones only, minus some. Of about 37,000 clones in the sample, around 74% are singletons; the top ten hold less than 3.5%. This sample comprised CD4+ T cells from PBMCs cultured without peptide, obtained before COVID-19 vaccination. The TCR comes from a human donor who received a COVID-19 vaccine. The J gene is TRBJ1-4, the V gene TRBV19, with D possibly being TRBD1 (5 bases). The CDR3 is CASRRTLAATNEKLFF. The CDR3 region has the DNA TGTGCCAGTAGACGGACACTCGCAGCAACTAATGAAAAACTGTTTTTT. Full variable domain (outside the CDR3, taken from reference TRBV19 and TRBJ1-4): DGGITQSPKYLFRKEGQNVTLSCEQNLNHDAMYWYRQDPGQGLRLIYYSQIVNDFQKGDIAEGYSVSREKKESFPLTVTSAQKNPTAFYLCASRRTLAATNEKLFFGSGTQLSVL.